This TCR beta chain is drawn from a study of T-cell memory formation after mild COVID-19. Study-level background: Clustering of TCRs was largely donor specific.

A word on this clonotype: A much more abundant neighbour one base away suggests this may be a read error.

This CDR3 comprises 15 residues. The germline V gene has CDR1 LGHNA and CDR2 YNFKEQ. In TCRdb, the 5' RACE reads were re-called with MiXCR into one record per CDR3 protein. The data contain 90,000 to 120,000 distinct CDR3 sequences, over 8.5% of them seen just once; the ten biggest clones take up about 40%. This TCR came from a man aged 18 to 35 who had mild COVID-19 (a few samples of this study predate the infection). Cell type and time point are not known. The sequenced sample consisted of PBMCs or a T cell subset sorted from them (not recorded which). The J gene is TRBJ2-7, the V gene TRBV4-2; the D is unclear. CDR3 nucleotides: TGTGCCAGGAGCCAAGAAGTACACGGCTCCTACGAGCAGTACTTC. Translated, it gives CARSQEVHGSYEQYF.